This T cell receptor (beta chain) was profiled in a study of radiation and T cells in renal cell carcinoma (dated by TCRdb to between 2020 and 2021). Concerning the study at large: TCR beta sequencing covered 50 to 55 samples in total, comprising approximately 26 tumors and roughly 27 peripheral blood samples. In the roughly 49 samples combined, 4,016,671 unique CDR3 nucleotide sequences were found, encoding about 2.7 million unique CDR3 amino acid sequences. Study-wide conclusions, independent of this receptor: Intratumoral heterogeneity went uncaptured because the only tumor material available was small regions of about 1 g. A greater number of dominant CDR3 motifs was detected in irradiated tumors than in control tumors, and a larger share of the repertoire was occupied by these motifs in irradiated tumors than in control tumors. In blood, the top tumor clonotypes increased from baseline to 2 weeks after radiation and then shrank by 4 weeks, which suggests a temporary expansion of tumor-resident clones. TCR clonality was higher in irradiated tumors than in controls, as the top 100 clonotypes made up an average of around 54% of the repertoire in irradiated tumors compared with around 40% in nephrectomy-only tumors. The single-armed trial design could not address effects of radiation dose or scheduling on the TCR repertoire. Because no pretreatment tumor biopsies were available, whether clonotypes were present in the tumor at baseline could not be determined.

Turning to this clone: The antigen it recognizes is unknown. No qualities accompany the bases; no much larger clone lies one base away.

Following the manufacturer's recommendations, the immunoSEQ kit was used to generate TCR beta libraries from genomic DNA. For library preparation, a first multiplex PCR was performed with proprietary primers, followed by a second PCR in which unique barcodes were added, and bead cleanups were performed after each round. Each sample batch included a kit-provided positive control reaction and a negative control reaction. The final libraries underwent checking on an Agilent 4200 TapeStation D1000 ScreenTape, volumetric pooling, and quantification by qPCR. Sequencing was performed on an Illumina NextSeq500 with a MidOutput 150-cycle cartridge, and 156 Read1 and 15 Index1 cycles were run with kit custom primers. The pooled library was loaded at 1.0 pM, and 20% PhiX control was spiked in. For the original study's pipeline: Vendor-processed data were analyzed in R, and a clonotype was defined as all T cells sharing the same CDR3 nucleotide sequence. In the clone abundance analyses, frequencies were normalized to the 10,000 most abundant clones in each sample. Public T cell clones, averaging fewer than five per sample, were removed before analysis. The dominant motif analysis was done with ImmunoMap using the PAM10 matrix, a gap penalty of 30, and a homology threshold of 0.3, and motifs with a cumulative frequency of at least 0.01 were considered dominant. A difference in abundance of at least 32-fold between compartments was used to define tumor-enriched and baseline blood-enriched clonotypes. Tumor-blood repertoire similarity was measured with the Baroni-Urbani and Buser coefficient, and group comparisons used two-tailed Wilcoxon tests in R. What TCRdb holds here is the immuneACCESS table cut down to in-frame rearrangements. Part of the clones is not present; checked against another copy, under half of the missing clones reflect an unresolved V gene, and the others are unexplained. V and J calls and clone size come straight from that table; D and trimming were deduced from the DNA. Here the sample has several thousand clones; about 60% occur a single time. About 19% of the sample is held by the ten biggest clonotypes.

The time point label here, explained by the study, means: tumor resected at nephrectomy. The sample's treatment or condition label, in plain terms: 15 Gy SBRT to primary tumor, nephrectomy 4 weeks later. Samples came from a clinical trial, in which primary renal cell carcinomas received 15 Gy stereotactic body radiation therapy followed by nephrectomy 4 weeks later. All patients had renal cell carcinoma with clear cell pathology. Tumors were dissociated mechanically, digested with collagenase/hyaluronidase at 37 degrees C, processed in gentleMACS C tubes, and stored in liquid nitrogen. Genomic DNA for TCR sequencing was prepared using the QIAamp DNA Blood Mini Kit (Qiagen). The analyses included only samples that passed all quality control checks. CDR1 is given as SGHTA and CDR2 as FQGNSA, both from the germline V gene. Inclusive of the bounding cysteine and phenylalanine, the CDR3 is 17 residues long. Only the CDR3 DNA stays, 51 bases, in frame from base 1. Relative to germline, V is 5 bases shorter and J is 2 bases shorter, with 22 bases between their ends.

The receptor was isolated from a man between 60 and 75 years old with renal cell carcinoma. Source: tumor tissue, taken from a patient whose treatment included radiotherapy and nephrectomy. The V gene is TRBV7-2 and the J gene is TRBJ2-7; TRBD1 is a weak D gene call, 6 bases matching. The CDR3 region reads CASSPTRGSAGAYEQYF. In nucleotides, the sequence is TGTGCCAGCAGCCCTACAAGGGGGTCGGCCGGGGCCTACGAGCAGTACTTC.